Each of the 8 T cell receptor beta chains below was sequenced from the same sample in a study of blood T cell repertoires in COVID-19. Here immunoSEQ multiplex PCR was the method, and the copy in TCRdb shows in-frame clones only, minus some. The repertoire has 65,000 to 90,000 clones, approximately 86% of them found once; the top ten carry roughly 28%. The sample comprised peripheral blood. These receptors came from a woman over 75 with acute or convalescent COVID-19.

The V and J genes are TRBV29-1 and TRBJ2-3; 10 bases are shared with TRBD2. There are 14 residues in the CDR3. Germline CDR1 SQVTM, CDR2 ANQGSEA. Germline trimming cut 6 bases from V and 4 bases from J; bases unmatched to any gene: 7. The chain's CDR3 is CSVKRLAGADTQYF. The CDR3 nucleotides are TGCAGCGTCAAACGACTAGCGGGCGCAGATACGCAGTATTTT.

This clone showed up just a few times. The rearrangement joins TRBV5-6 to TRBJ1-1; 9 nucleotides line up with TRBD1. This CDR3 has 13 residues. The ends lost 4 bases at V and 12 bases at J; junction bases unmatched: 10. Germline V gene sequence: CDR1 SGHDT, CDR2 YYEEEE. The CDR3 nucleotides read TGTGCCAGCAGCAGAGGCCACGGGACAGGGTCTTTCTTT. It is translated as CASSRGHGTGSFF.

CDR3 coding DNA: TGTGCCATCAGTCCCGGGACAGGGGGTGCTAATGAAAAACTGTTTTTT. Its translation: CAISPGTGGANEKLFF. The V call is TRBV10-3, the J call TRBJ1-4, with 11 bases matching TRBD1. V lost 5 bases to trimming and J lost 3 bases; unmatched junction nucleotides: 5. CDR1 is ENHRY, CDR2 SYGVKD, per germline. The CDR3 is 16 residues long.

This clone came up once. This chain uses TRBV28 with TRBJ2-2; D unresolved. Germline V gene sequence: CDR1 MDHEN, CDR2 SYDVKM. The CDR3 spans 14 residues. Between the trimmed V and J ends, which lost 2 bases and 1 base, there was a span of 5 bases. The CDR3 DNA is TGTGCCAGCAGTTTAAGACAGAACACCGGGGAGCTGTTTTTT. Translating it yields CASSLRQNTGELFF. Full variable domain (outside the CDR3, taken from reference TRBV28 and TRBJ2-2): DVKVTQSSRYLVKRTGEKVFLECVQDMDHENMFWYRQDPGLGLRLIYFSYDVKMKEKGDIPEGYSVSREKKERFSLILESASTNQTSMYLCASSLRQNTGELFFGEGSRLTVL.

This clone was seen a few times. The junction and the germline gene differ at one end; a read error may be behind it. The CDR3 spells CASSSTSGFFF. DNA for the CDR3: TGTGCCAGCAGCTCGACTAGCGGCTTTTTTTTC. J is TRBJ2-7 and V is TRBV7-6; 9 bases agree with TRBD2. Per the germline V gene, CDR1 is SGHVS and CDR2 is FNYEAQ. This CDR3 contains 11 residues.

This clone was picked up one time. This chain connects TRBV4-3 to TRBJ2-7; 11 positions match TRBD2. The CDR3 sequence is 17 residues long. The J segment lost 5 bases and the V segment lost 0 bases, leaving 9 bases of the junction unmatched. CDR1 is LGHNA and CDR2 is YSLEER in the germline V gene. CDR3 DNA: TGCGCCAGCAGCCAAGATCCCTTTAGCGGGAGGGCCCACGAGCAGTACTTC. Translated: CASSQDPFSGRAHEQYF.

This clone appeared a few times. The chain recombines TRBV19 with TRBJ2-7, with TRBD2 identical over 9 bases. The CDR3 consists of 15 residues. V shed 2 bases, J shed 2 bases, and the junction held 4 bases outside the gene matches. Germline CDR1 LNHDA, CDR2 SQIVND (reference sequence). CDR3 coding DNA: TGTGCCAGTAGTATACGAGCGGGAGGCGCCTACGAGCAGTACTTC. This encodes CASSIRAGGAYEQYF. The full variable domain, its missing parts supplied by reference TRBV19 and TRBJ2-7, is DGGITQSPKYLFRKEGQNVTLSCEQNLNHDAMYWYRQDPGQGLRLIYYSQIVNDFQKGDIAEGYSVSREKKESFPLTVTSAQKNPTAFYLCASSIRAGGAYEQYFGPGTRLTVT.

This clone was seen a handful of times. J is TRBJ2-3 and V is TRBV7-2, with 10 bases fitting TRBD1. Germline V gene data show CDR1 as SGHTA and CDR2 as FQGNSA. Unmatched junction bases numbered 6, after V lost 1 base and J lost 5 bases. This CDR3 spans 16 amino acids. The CDR3 sequence: CASSLDSDRGRDTQYF. CDR3 coding DNA: TGTGCCAGCAGCTTAGATAGCGACAGGGGGCGAGATACGCAGTATTTT.